The 30 T cell receptor beta chains below all came from one sample that was sequenced in a study of T cell responses to AZD1222 COVID-19 vaccine. The assay was immunoSEQ multiplex PCR, and TCRdb's table has in-frame clones only and misses some. Among about 130,000 clones, 75% to 90% were seen once, and the ten largest hold 1.3% to 1.5%. Sequencing used peripheral blood, obtained on day 0 of AZD1222 vaccination. These receptors were taken from an adult in good health.

The chain joins TRBV14 to TRBJ1-2; no definite D call. V shed 4 bases and J shed 2 bases, with 11 bases lying between them. The CDR3 consists of 14 residues. The germline V gene has CDR1 SGHDN and CDR2 FVKESK. The CDR3 region has the DNA TGTGCCAGCAGCCGAGGCAGAAACAACTATGGCTACACCTTC. Its protein is CASSRGRNNYGYTF. Drawing the rest from reference TRBV14 and TRBJ1-2, the complete variable domain is EAGVTQFPSHSVIEKGQTVTLRCDPISGHDNLYWYRRVMGKEIKFLLHFVKESKQDESGMPNNRFLAERTGGTYSTLKVQPAELEDSGVYFCASSRGRNNYGYTFGSGTRLTVV.

This sequence joins TRBV3-1 (or the pseudogene TRBV3-2) and TRBJ2-2, with TRBD1 matching over 7 bases. This CDR3 is 16 amino acids long. V shed 1 base, J shed 2 bases, and the junction held 4 bases outside the gene matches. In germline, CDR1 is LGHDT, CDR2 YNNKEL (reference sequence). CDR3 sequence (DNA): TGTGCCAGCAGCCAAGCGGGACAGACAAACACCGGGGAGCTGTTTTTT. Its protein product is CASSQAGQTNTGELFF.

The V call is TRBV4-1, the J call TRBJ1-1; 9 bases are a match to TRBD1. Unmatched junction bases numbered 2, after V lost 2 bases and J lost 1 base. Germline V CDR1 and CDR2: MGHRA, YSYEKL. The length of the CDR3 is 15 residues. The CDR3 sequence is CASSQRDRANTEAFF. In nucleotides, the CDR3 is TGCGCCAGCAGCCAACGGGACAGGGCGAACACTGAAGCTTTCTTT.

V is TRBV7-9 and J is TRBJ2-5; perhaps TRBD2 as D (7 bases). The CDR3 extends over 14 amino acids. Germline CDR1 is SEHNR and CDR2 is FQNEAQ (reference sequence). Between the trimmed V and J ends, which lost 4 bases and 1 base, there was a span of 10 bases. The CDR3 nucleotides are TGTGCCAGCAGCTACCGGGGGGCCCAAGAGACCCAGTACTTC. Protein: CASSYRGAQETQYF.

The chain carries TRBV14 and TRBJ2-2, with TRBD2 matching 10 bases. V was clipped by 4 bases and J by 3 bases; unmatched bases: 2. Germline CDR1 and CDR2: SGHDN and FVKESK. CDR3 length: 15 amino acids. The CDR3 bases are TGTGCCAGCAGCCCGGGGACTAGCGACACCGGGGAGCTGTTTTTT. Its translation is CASSPGTSDTGELFF.

The DNA for the CDR3 is TGTGCCAGCAGTTGGGGGCCTGACAGGGAGGGCTACACCTTC. Its translation: CASSWGPDREGYTF. This chain links TRBV6-5 with TRBJ1-2, with TRBD1 matching over 7 bases. CDR3 length equals 14 residues. The germline CDR1 and CDR2 sequences are MNHEY and SVGAGI. The V and J ends lost 4 bases and 8 bases, in that order; junction bases with no gene match: 10.

This chain links TRBV30 with TRBJ2-7, with no clear D. Germline CDR1 reads GTSNPN; CDR2 reads SVGIG (reference sequence). The CDR3 is made up of 12 amino acids. The germline V and J ends were trimmed by 3 bases and 5 bases, with 11 bases remaining between them. CDR3 amino acids: CAWRTLANEQYF. In DNA, the CDR3 is TGTGCCTGGAGGACCCTGGCAAACGAGCAGTACTTC.

This sequence joins TRBV6-1 and TRBJ2-3; D unclear. V lost 3 bases to trimming and J lost 14 bases, with 12 bases between them. This CDR3 is 11 amino acids long. Germline lookup yields CDR1 MNHNS and CDR2 SASEGT. The CDR3 sequence: CASSDIVGPYF. In DNA, the CDR3 is TGTGCCAGCAGTGATATAGTTGGCCCGTATTTT.

The rearrangement links TRBV6-5 to TRBJ2-1; tentative D call: TRBD2 (7 bases). Germline assignment: CDR1 MNHEY and CDR2 SVGAGI. Trimming took off 11 bases at V and 7 bases at J, with 21 bases between the two ends. The CDR3 spans 14 residues. Here the CDR3 DNA reads TGTGCCGCCTCGGTTGCGGGGGCGGGGAATGAGCAGTTCTTC. Translating it yields CAASVAGAGNEQFF.

The chain has TRBV30 and TRBJ1-2; 9 positions match TRBD1. The CDR3 sequence is 15 residues long. With 1 base clipped from V and 0 bases from J, the junction kept 3 bases outside the gene matches. Germline V lookup: CDR1 GTSNPN, CDR2 SVGIG (reference sequence). The CDR3 protein is CAWSAGTGTNYGYTF. CDR3 sequence (DNA): TGTGCCTGGAGTGCCGGGACAGGGACTAACTATGGCTACACCTTC.

The chain couples TRBV14 to TRBJ2-7; D gene uncertain. Trimming left V 5 bases short and J 0 bases short, with 8 bases between. The CDR3 is 13 residues long. From germline, CDR1 is SGHDN and CDR2 FVKESK. This chain's CDR3 is CASSSLSSYEQYF. CDR3 DNA: TGTGCCAGCAGCTCCTTGAGCTCCTACGAGCAGTACTTC.

The V and J genes are TRBV6-1 and TRBJ1-2, with D possibly being TRBD1 (5 bases). This CDR3 is built from 14 residues. Germline lookup yields CDR1 MNHNS and CDR2 SASEGT. The V end lost 2 bases, the J end lost 4 bases, and 11 bases lay between the germline ends. CDR3 loop: CASSENSGGYGYTF. The CDR3 nucleotides read TGTGCCAGCAGTGAAAATTCGGGGGGCTATGGCTACACCTTC.

The rearrangement joins TRBV2 to TRBJ1-2; D unclear. This CDR3 comprises 15 residues. V lost 3 bases to trimming and J lost 6 bases, with 17 bases between them. CDR1 and CDR2 from the germline V gene are SNHLY and FYNNEI. DNA of the CDR3: TGTGCCAGCAGTGATTTGGGCTTGGGAGTTGATGGCTACACCTTC. It is translated as CASSDLGLGVDGYTF.

This clone was seen a few times. V gene TRBV5-1 combines with J gene TRBJ2-1; 10 bases align to TRBD2. This CDR3 has 18 residues. V was pared by 3 bases and J by 1 base, with 10 bases of the junction left unmatched. Germline CDR1 SGHRS, CDR2 YFSETQ. The CDR3 loop is CASSSSGGAILSYNEQFF. The CDR3 DNA reads as TGCGCCAGCAGCTCCAGCGGGGGGGCAATCCTTTCCTACAATGAGCAGTTCTTC.

The V call is TRBV3-1 (or the pseudogene TRBV3-2), the J call TRBJ2-1; D is undetermined. V shed 8 bases and J shed 12 bases, with 14 bases lying between them. Germline V gives CDR1 LGHDT, CDR2 YNNKEL (reference sequence). The CDR3 is 11 residues long. The CDR3 DNA reads TGTGCCAGCGGCCTGGCCAAATGGCAGTTCTTC. Its protein product is CASGLAKWQFF.

The V and J genes are TRBV15 and TRBJ1-4; the D gene is possibly TRBD1 (5 bases). Trimming shortened V by 5 bases and J by 2 bases, and 15 bases separated the two germline ends. The CDR3 runs 16 residues. Germline CDR1 LNHNV, CDR2 YYDKDF (reference sequence). CDR3 nucleotide sequence: TGTGCCACCAGCGGCCGGGACGAACGGACTAATGAAAAACTGTTTTTT. It encodes CATSGRDERTNEKLFF.

V is TRBV6-1 and J is TRBJ1-2; 8 bases match TRBD1. Germline V gene data show CDR1 as MNHNS and CDR2 as SASEGT. V gave up 0 bases and J gave up 4 bases; unmatched junction bases: 10. CDR3 length equals 17 residues. The CDR3 spells CASSEAGPGGAVYGYTF. The CDR3 bases are TGTGCCAGCAGTGAAGCAGGGCCAGGGGGCGCCGTCTATGGCTACACCTTC.

This sequence joins TRBV9 and TRBJ1-6, with 10 bases aligning to TRBD1. The V gene end was trimmed by 3 bases and the J gene end by 8 bases; junction bases not matched to a gene: 5. The germline gives CDR1 SGDLS, CDR2 YYNGEE. The CDR3 is made up of 15 amino acids. CDR3 nucleotide sequence: TGTGCCAGCAGCGCCGGGGGGACAGGGGATTCACCCCTCCACTTT. Its translation is CASSAGGTGDSPLHF.

The rearrangement uses TRBV15 and TRBJ2-7; 9 positions agree with TRBD2. The germline V gene encodes CDR1 LNHNV and CDR2 YYDKDF (reference sequence). V was clipped by 4 bases and J by 0 bases; unmatched bases: 1. CDR3 length: 14 amino acids. The CDR3 coding sequence is TGTGCCACCAGCAAGCGGGGGGACTCCTACGAGCAGTACTTC. This sequence encodes CATSKRGDSYEQYF.

The chain carries TRBV2 and TRBJ1-2; no clear D gene. In germline, CDR1 is SNHLY, CDR2 FYNNEI. The V end lost 1 base, the J end lost 2 bases, and 8 bases lay between the germline ends. CDR3 size: 14 residues. This CDR3 reads CASSEELGNYGYTF. The DNA of the CDR3 is TGTGCCAGCAGTGAAGAATTGGGGAACTATGGCTACACCTTC. The full variable domain, rest sourced from reference TRBV2 and TRBJ1-2, is EPEVTQTPSHQVTQMGQEVILRCVPISNHLYFYWYRQILGQKVEFLVSFYNNEISEKSEIFDDQFSVERPDGSNFTLKIRSTKLEDSAMYFCASSEELGNYGYTFGSGTRLTVV.

The CDR3 spells CASSSLGDEQYF. CDR3 bases: TGTGCCAGCAGCTCTCTCGGAGACGAGCAGTACTTC. This rearrangement joins TRBV25-1 to TRBJ2-7; D is unclear. The CDR3 spans 12 residues. CDR1 MGHDK and CDR2 SYGVNS come from the germline V gene. Trimming stripped 6 bases from V and 5 bases from J, with 11 bases between.

In its sample, this clone was seen once. The CDR3 loop is CASSPPVGRTEAFF. CDR3 sequence (DNA): TGCGCCAGCAGCCCCCCCGTGGGGAGGACTGAAGCTTTCTTT. This chain connects TRBV4-1 to TRBJ1-1; D gene uncertain. With 4 bases removed from V and 5 bases from J, the gap between germline ends came to 14 bases. In germline, CDR1 is MGHRA, CDR2 YSYEKL. The CDR3 totals 14 residues.

V usage is TRBV7-2 and J usage is TRBJ1-1; no reliable D call. The CDR3 length is 12 residues. Trimming removed 4 bases from V and 3 bases from J, with 6 bases in between. From germline, CDR1 is SGHTA and CDR2 FQGNSA. CDR3 residues: CASSSPYTEAFF. CDR3 bases: TGTGCCAGCAGCTCCCCTTACACTGAAGCTTTCTTT.

The chain has TRBV7-2 and TRBJ1-2; the D gene is possibly TRBD1 (5 bases). This CDR3 region has 15 residues. V lost 1 base to trimming and J lost 8 bases, with 17 bases between them. The germline CDR1 and CDR2 sequences are SGHTA and FQGNSA. CDR3: CASSLVRGPGEGYTF. The CDR3 DNA is TGTGCCAGCAGCTTAGTTCGGGGACCCGGCGAAGGCTACACCTTC.

The chain carries TRBV19 and TRBJ2-2; weak D call: TRBD2 (6 bases). CDR1 is LNHDA and CDR2 is SQIVND in the germline V gene (reference sequence). The CDR3 is made up of 16 amino acids. The V end was cut by 3 bases, the J end by 5 bases, with 16 bases between. The CDR3 reads CASSIPGTRPTGELFF. The DNA for the CDR3 is TGTGCCAGTAGTATCCCGGGGACTCGCCCGACCGGGGAGCTGTTTTTT. The full variable domain, completed using reference TRBV19 and TRBJ2-2, is DGGITQSPKYLFRKEGQNVTLSCEQNLNHDAMYWYRQDPGQGLRLIYYSQIVNDFQKGDIAEGYSVSREKKESFPLTVTSAQKNPTAFYLCASSIPGTRPTGELFFGEGSRLTVL.

This clone was seen a single time. The CDR3: CASSLGGGTYNSPLHF. The CDR3 coding sequence is TGTGCCAGCAGTTTAGGAGGGGGGACCTATAATTCACCCCTCCACTTT. The chain combines TRBV6-5 with TRBJ1-6; D is possibly TRBD1 (6 bases). Germline V gene lookup returns CDR1 MNHEY and CDR2 SVGAGI. The CDR3 loop spans 16 amino acids. V lost 4 bases and J 2 bases, leaving 12 bases between the germline ends.

The genes are TRBV14 and TRBJ2-6; D gene uncertain. Trimming left V 9 bases short and J 0 bases short, with 6 bases between. CDR1 is SGHDN and CDR2 is FVKESK in the germline V gene. The CDR3 extends over 13 amino acids. The CDR3, as DNA: TGTGCCAGTACACGCTCTGGGGCCAACGTCCTGACTTTC. Translated, it gives CASTRSGANVLTF.

The chain couples TRBV11-2 to TRBJ1-1; D not resolved. This CDR3 contains 14 residues. Deletions cut 3 bases from V and 1 base from J, with 9 bases between. Germline V lookup: CDR1 SGHAT, CDR2 FQNNGV. The CDR3 region is CASSFSTANTEAFF. The CDR3 DNA sequence: TGTGCCAGCAGCTTTTCGACGGCGAACACTGAAGCTTTCTTT.

This rearrangement joins TRBV7-5 to TRBJ2-5; the table names TRBD1, a call not compared with the DNA. TRBV7-5 is designated a pseudogene. The CDR3 consists of 16 residues. The CDR3 DNA reads as TGTGTCAGAAGCTTATACCGCCGCAGCCAGGGGGAGACCCAGTACTTC. Translating it yields CVRSLYRRSQGETQYF.

The chain couples TRBV9 to TRBJ2-7; 11 bases fit TRBD1. There are 15 residues in the CDR3. The germline gives CDR1 SGDLS, CDR2 YYNGEE. Germline trimming cut 3 bases from V and 3 bases from J; bases unmatched to any gene: 5. The CDR3 protein is CASSDRDRGIYEQYF. The CDR3 DNA is TGTGCCAGCAGCGACCGGGACAGGGGGATCTACGAGCAGTACTTC. Full variable domain (outside the CDR3, taken from reference TRBV9 and TRBJ2-7): DSGVTQTPKHLITATGQRVTLRCSPRSGDLSVYWYQQSLDQGLQFLIQYYNGEERAKGNILERFSAQQFPDLHSELNLSSLELGDSALYFCASSDRDRGIYEQYFGPGTRLTVT.